Listed here is a single T cell receptor beta chain. Some clones are missing from TCRdb's copy, which holds only in-frame ones; the method was immunoSEQ multiplex PCR. The repertoire holds 70,000 to 90,000 clones, with under 85% as singletons. Germline V lookup: CDR1 MNHEY, CDR2 SMNVEV (reference sequence). Trimming stripped 3 bases from V and 4 bases from J, with 4 bases between. This CDR3 region has 12 residues. The sample originates from a study of blood T cell repertoires in COVID-19. The receptor was isolated from a man in his 70s with acute or convalescent COVID-19. Sample: peripheral blood. The rearrangement uses TRBV27 and TRBJ1-5; D remains ambiguous. DNA of the CDR3: TGTGCCAGCAGTTTCGTTAATCAGCCCCAGCATTTT. This sequence encodes CASSFVNQPQHF.